One T cell receptor (beta chain) is described in this entry. Its antigen is not known. The data derive from a study of identical twins. Points from the study as a whole: Zero-insertion analyses could be partly confounded by invariant MAIT and iNKT cells.

The CDR3 has 15 residues. The germline gives CDR1 WSHSY, CDR2 SAAADI. The J segment lost 1 base and the V segment lost 6 bases, leaving 5 bases of the junction unmatched. TCRdb redid the calling of the 5' RACE reads with MiXCR, one entry per CDR3 protein. The data show fewer than 550,000 distinct CDR3 sequences, roughly an eighth seen once. This sample was shared with a second study, whose subject was yellow fever vaccine responses in identical twins.

This receptor was identified in a woman under 30 in good health. The sample consisted of CD4+ T cells sorted from blood. The genes are TRBV10-2 and TRBJ2-2; the match to TRBD2 covers 7 bases. DNA for the CDR3: TGCGCCAGCAGGAGCAGCGGGATGAACACCGGGGAGCTGTTTTTT. As protein: CASRSSGMNTGELFF.